A single sample gave rise to the 17 T cell receptor beta chains below, sequenced in a study of T cell changes during pregnancy in multiple sclerosis. Assay: immunoSEQ multiplex PCR; the TCRdb copy retains only in-frame clones and omits some. Among tens of thousands of clones listed, roughly 90% were seen once. The source was peripheral blood, collected in the first trimester of pregnancy. The receptors were sampled from a female donor in good health, enrolled as a control in a pregnancy study.

This clone was seen a single time. The J gene is TRBJ2-5, the V gene TRBV5-6; D is perhaps TRBD1 (6 bases). Germline V CDR1 and CDR2: SGHDT, YYEEEE. The V gene lost 3 bases and the J gene lost 4 bases, with 19 bases spanning the gap. This CDR3 comprises 16 residues. CDR3 DNA sequence: TGTGCCAGCAGCTACCCAACCACAGGGTGGGGAGAGACCCAGTACTTC. It yields the protein CASSYPTTGWGETQYF. Filled out from reference TRBV5-6 and TRBJ2-5, the complete variable domain reads DAGVTQSPTHLIKTRGQQVTLRCSPKSGHDTVSWYQQALGQGPQFIFQYYEEEERQRGNFPDRFSGHQFPNYSSELNVNALLLGDSALYLCASSYPTTGWGETQYFGPGTRLLVL.

The chain is built from TRBV4-3 and TRBJ1-3; 7 nucleotides agree with TRBD1. The germline V gene encodes CDR1 LGHNA and CDR2 YSLEER. The J segment lost 3 bases and the V segment lost 4 bases, leaving 15 bases of the junction unmatched. The CDR3 loop spans 18 amino acids. The CDR3 protein is CASSRSTSRDRLGNTIYF. CDR3 DNA sequence: TGCGCCAGCAGCCGCTCGACCTCCCGGGACAGACTTGGAAACACCATATATTTT.

The rearrangement uses TRBV6-1 and TRBJ2-7; D perhaps matches TRBD1 (6 bases). Trimming took 5 bases from V and 5 from J, leaving 19 bases between them. This CDR3 comprises 15 residues. Per germline, CDR1 MNHNS and CDR2 SASEGT. The CDR3 region has the DNA TGTGCCAGCAGTCCAAACTTTAACAGGGCCCACGAGCAGTACTTC. Protein: CASSPNFNRAHEQYF.

This clone showed up many times. The V call is TRBV6-5, the J call TRBJ1-1; 8 positions match TRBD1. CDR3 length: 14 residues. Losses at the gene ends were 7 bases for V and 4 bases for J; bases not matched to a gene: 8. The germline gives CDR1 MNHEY, CDR2 SVGAGI. CDR3 sequence (DNA): TGTGCCAGCATCGATACTACAGGGGGCACTGAAGCTTTCTTT. It is translated as CASIDTTGGTEAFF.

This sequence joins TRBV5-6 and TRBJ1-1; possibly TRBD1 for D (6 bases). With 3 bases removed from V and 4 bases from J, the gap between germline ends came to 16 bases. Germline values: CDR1 SGHDT, CDR2 YYEEEE. This CDR3 is built from 15 residues. CDR3 nucleotides: TGTGCCAGCAGCTACCTCAGGGGTAAAGGCACTGAAGCTTTCTTT. Residues: CASSYLRGKGTEAFF.

The chain is built from TRBV7-2 and TRBJ1-2; D is undetermined. The CDR3 length is 13 residues. V was clipped by 4 bases and J by 2 bases, with 8 bases between them. Germline assignment: CDR1 SGHTA and CDR2 FQGNSA. DNA of the CDR3: TGTGCCAGCAGCTCCTTTATAAACTATGGCTACACCTTC. Protein sequence: CASSSFINYGYTF. Supplemented by reference TRBV7-2 and TRBJ1-2, the full variable domain reads GAGVSQSPSNKVTEKGKDVELRCDPISGHTALYWYRQSLGQGLEFLIYFQGNSAPDKSGLPSDRFSAERTGGSVSTLTIQRTQQEDSAVYLCASSSFINYGYTFGSGTRLTVV.

This clone was found once. The chain uses TRBV5-4 and TRBJ2-3; the match to TRBD2 covers 9 bases. CDR1 and CDR2 from the germline V gene are SGHNT and YYREEE (reference sequence). The CDR3 length is 15 residues. J was trimmed by 5 bases and V by 0 bases; bases with no gene match: 4. The CDR3 coding sequence is TGTGCCAGCAGCTTGGACAGCGGGGGGATAGATACGCAGTATTTT. The encoded protein is CASSLDSGGIDTQYF.

On this clone itself: Other DNA sequences in this specimen translate into the identical CDR3. J is TRBJ1-6 and V is TRBV7-9; 7 bases map to TRBD1. Looked up from germline, CDR1 is SEHNR and CDR2 is FQNEAQ (reference sequence). The CDR3 covers 16 residues. Unmatched junction bases numbered 3, after V lost 1 base and J lost 3 bases. CDR3 nucleotide sequence: TGTGCCAGCAGCTTAGGACAGGGATTCTATAATTCACCCCTCCACTTT. Protein product: CASSLGQGFYNSPLHF.

The chain carries TRBV6-6 and TRBJ1-1; 8 nucleotides line up with TRBD1. Trimming removed 2 bases from V and 1 base from J; junction bases left unmatched: 3. The CDR3 sequence is 15 residues long. Germline loops: CDR1 MNHNY, CDR2 SVGAGI (reference sequence). CDR3 loop: CASSYVGTGNTEAFF. The CDR3 DNA follows: TGTGCCAGCAGTTACGTAGGGACAGGGAACACTGAAGCTTTCTTT.

This clone was observed a single time. V is TRBV25-1 and J is TRBJ2-7; D unresolved. V lost 2 bases and J 0 bases, leaving 11 bases between the germline ends. Germline V gene sequence: CDR1 MGHDK, CDR2 SYGVNS. The CDR3 length is 15 residues. CDR3 in DNA: TGTGCCAGCAGTGAACTTGGCCAGTCCTCCTACGAGCAGTACTTC. This translates into CASSELGQSSYEQYF.

This clone has just one count. This sequence joins TRBV18 and TRBJ2-3, with 7 bases that match TRBD2. This CDR3 is built from 15 residues. With V trimmed by 3 bases and J by 0 bases, 3 bases remained unmatched. Germline CDR1 reads KGHSH; CDR2 reads LQKENI. The CDR3 DNA sequence: TGTGCCAGCTCACCGGCTAGCGGTAGCACAGATACGCAGTATTTT. It specifies CASSPASGSTDTQYF. Supplemented by reference TRBV18 and TRBJ2-3, the full variable domain reads NAGVMQNPRHLVRRRGQEARLRCSPMKGHSHVYWYRQLPEEGLKFMVYLQKENIIDESGMPKERFSAEFPKEGPSILRIQQVVRGDSAAYFCASSPASGSTDTQYFGPGTRLTVL.

The chain recombines TRBV2 with TRBJ2-4; perhaps TRBD1 as D (6 bases). CDR1 is SNHLY, CDR2 FYNNEI, per germline. CDR3 length: 13 amino acids. V was clipped by 4 bases and J by 7 bases, with 11 bases between them. The CDR3 sequence: CASSARQGNIQYF. CDR3 DNA: TGTGCCAGCAGTGCCCGTCAGGGGAACATTCAGTACTTC.

The rearrangement uses TRBV5-1 and TRBJ2-3, with 8 positions matching TRBD2. Unmatched junction bases numbered 7, after V lost 2 bases and J lost 2 bases. Germline CDR1 SGHRS, CDR2 YFSETQ. The CDR3 covers 16 residues. CDR3 sequence (DNA): TGCGCCAGCAGCTTCCTGACGGGGGGGAACACAGATACGCAGTATTTT. Amino acids: CASSFLTGGNTDTQYF.

The rearrangement joins TRBV6-1 to TRBJ1-5, with no clear D. Per the germline V gene, CDR1 is MNHNS and CDR2 is SASEGT. With 2 bases removed from V and 6 bases from J, the gap between germline ends came to 20 bases. This CDR3 region has 17 residues. For the CDR3, the DNA is TGTGCCAGCAGTGAATTTGTAGCGGCGGTAATTGGTCAGCCCCAGCATTTT. Amino acids: CASSEFVAAVIGQPQHF.

This clone was found a few times. The chain recombines TRBV6-1 with TRBJ1-3; the match to TRBD1 covers 7 bases. The trim removed 4 bases at V and 0 bases at J, leaving 6 bases unmatched. The CDR3 runs to 16 residues. Per germline, CDR1 MNHNS and CDR2 SASEGT. The CDR3 sequence is CASSGSRDSSGNTIYF. The CDR3 DNA sequence: TGTGCCAGCAGTGGCTCCCGGGACAGCTCTGGAAACACCATATATTTT.

This clone was observed a few times. The chain carries TRBV7-2 and TRBJ2-4; 8 nucleotides match TRBD1. This CDR3 is 13 amino acids long. From germline, CDR1 is SGHTA and CDR2 FQGNSA. Trimming took 5 bases from V and 9 from J; bases not matched to a gene: 6. The CDR3 sequence is CASSPGQGGIQYF. CDR3 coding DNA: TGTGCCAGCAGCCCAGGACAGGGTGGCATTCAGTACTTC.

The rearrangement links TRBV4-1 to TRBJ1-2; 10 bases are a match to TRBD1. V shed 1 base, J shed 2 bases, and the junction held 4 bases outside the gene matches. The CDR3 is 16 residues long. CDR1 and CDR2 (germline): MGHRA, YSYEKL. CDR3 region: CASSQVATGGNYGYTF. CDR3 nucleotides: TGCGCCAGCAGCCAAGTCGCGACAGGGGGCAACTATGGCTACACCTTC.